The entry that follows covers one TCR beta chain sequence. Assay used: immunoSEQ multiplex PCR; TCRdb lists only in-frame clones, some missing. The sample lists approximately 170,000 clones; 86% were seen once. The data originate from a study of blood T cell repertoires in COVID-19. Study context: The analysed material was cDNA or gDNA that came from T cells, B-cell-depleted T cells, or PBMCs.

This CDR3 comprises 17 residues. The V gene's germline CDR1 is MNHEY and CDR2 SVGEGT. V shed 6 bases and J 5 bases; nucleotides not matched to a gene: 16. The chain is built from TRBV6-2 or TRBV6-3 and TRBJ2-5, with TRBD2 matching 9 bases. This TCR came from an older woman with acute or convalescent COVID-19. Input material: peripheral blood. The CDR3 sequence: CASSLGFLAGMSETQYF. In nucleotides, the CDR3 is TGTGCCAGCAGCCTCGGTTTCCTAGCGGGAATGTCGGAGACCCAGTACTTC.